The 2 T cell receptor beta chains below all came from one sample that was sequenced in a study of T cells expressing NK-cell markers. No DNA is given; TCRdb re-called the 5' RACE reads and lists each CDR3 protein once. The sample's table shows 440,000 or so distinct CDR3 sequences. The sample was blood T cells: a sorted CD56 or NKG2C T cell subset, CD4+ or CD8+ T cells, or bulk PBMC T cells (not recorded which). These receptors were taken from a woman aged 18-70 years in good health.

The chain links TRBV5-1 to TRBJ2-3. Germline V gene sequence: CDR1 SGHRS, CDR2 YFSETQ. The CDR3 spans 14 residues. CDR3 region: CASSLGTPTDTQYF.

V gene TRBV6-2 or TRBV6-3 combines with J gene TRBJ1-2; with no DNA, the TCRdb D assignment of TRBD1 cannot be verified. CDR1 and CDR2 (germline): MNHEY, SVGEGT. CDR3 length: 17 residues. The CDR3 spells CASSYFGTGGADYGYTF.